These T cell receptor beta chains were read from a single sample in a study of blood T cell repertoires in COVID-19. Assay: immunoSEQ multiplex PCR; the TCRdb copy retains only in-frame clones and omits some. The repertoire holds about 260,000 clones, under 90% seen once, with approximately 10% in the top ten. Input material: peripheral blood. Receptor source: a woman aged 50 to 60 who had recovered from COVID-19. CDR3s include the opening cysteine and the closing phenylalanine or tryptophan. The order of the fields is V gene, J gene, clone size, D gene, CDR3 protein, CDR3 DNA. A D gene is named only where the DNA matches it firmly. Expanded clones get a size class; other rows say once, few or many, or leave the size out.

>TRBV2|TRBJ2-4|NA|TRBD2
CASSQTSGGLVDIQYF
TGTGCCAGCAGCCAGACTAGCGGGGGGCTCGTTGACATTCAGTACTTC
>TRBV4-2|TRBJ2-7|NA|TRBD2
CASSPVAGRVHEQYF
TGTGCCAGCAGCCCTGTAGCGGGACGGGTACACGAGCAGTACTTC
>TRBV15|TRBJ1-2|NA|TRBD1
CATSRNRGTYGYTF
TGTGCCACCAGCAGAAACAGGGGGACCTATGGCTACACCTTC
>TRBV30|TRBJ2-3|NA|TRBD1
CAWSVTGESTDTQYF
TGTGCCTGGAGTGTTACAGGGGAAAGCACAGATACGCAGTATTTT
>TRBV29-1|TRBJ1-2|NA|NA
CSVPGEGNYGYTF
TGCAGCGTTCCCGGGGAGGGTAACTATGGCTACACCTTC
>TRBV5-5|TRBJ2-7|few|NA
CASSFLPDGYEQYF
TGTGCCAGCAGCTTTCTCCCAGATGGCTACGAGCAGTACTTC
>TRBV6-5|TRBJ2-5|NA|TRBD2
CASTFQGGETQYF
TGTGCCAGTACCTTTCAGGGAGGGGAGACCCAGTACTTC
>TRBV2|TRBJ1-1|NA|TRBD1
CASSQTGLNTEAFF
TGTGCCAGCAGTCAGACAGGGTTGAACACTGAAGCTTTCTTT
>TRBV4-2|TRBJ1-3|NA|NA
CASSQAGAHGNTIYF
TGTGCCAGCAGCCAAGCAGGGGCCCATGGAAACACCATATATTTT
>TRBV7-2|TRBJ1-2|NA|TRBD1
CASSLVVDRGSVDYGYTF
TGTGCCAGCAGCTTAGTTGTGGACAGGGGCAGTGTAGACTATGGCTACACCTTC
>TRBV11-2|TRBJ1-4|NA|TRBD1
CASSIVQGRYEKLFF
TGTGCCAGCAGCATAGTACAGGGGAGATATGAAAAACTGTTTTTT
>TRBV29-1|TRBJ2-3|NA|NA
CSNKGAGADTQYF
TGCAGCAACAAAGGGGCAGGGGCAGATACGCAGTATTTT
>TRBV30|TRBJ1-2|once|NA
CAWSEQAPYGYTF
TGTGCCTGGAGTGAACAGGCACCCTATGGCTACACCTTC
>TRBV4-3|TRBJ1-1|NA|NA
CASSQDKGWYGREVTEAFF
TGCGCCAGCAGCCAAGATAAGGGGTGGTACGGCAGGGAGGTCACTGAAGCTTTCTTT
>TRBV7-9|TRBJ2-7|NA|NA
CASSPTSAGNTYEQYF
TGTGCCAGCAGCCCTACGTCCGCAGGCAACACCTACGAGCAGTACTTC
>TRBV24-1|TRBJ2-1|NA|TRBD2
CATSDPTSGGRGIYNEQFF
TGTGCCACCAGTGATCCCACTAGCGGGGGGCGGGGGATTTACAATGAGCAGTTCTTC
>TRBV7-2|TRBJ2-7|once|NA
CASSLGGLAVYEQYF
TGTGCCAGCAGCCTGGGGGGGCTAGCCGTCTACGAGCAGTACTTC
>TRBV27|TRBJ1-6|NA|TRBD1
CASSPRQGQNSPLHF
TGTGCCAGCAGTCCTCGCCAGGGACAGAATTCACCCCTCCACTTT
>TRBV2|TRBJ1-5|NA|NA
CASSALKGTQHF
TGTGCCAGCAGTGCCCTCAAGGGGACCCAGCATTTT
>TRBV18|TRBJ2-2|few|NA
CASSPAGSTGELFF
TGTGCCAGCTCACCAGCCGGGTCCACCGGGGAGCTGTTTTTT
>TRBV28|TRBJ1-6|NA|TRBD1
CASSGDRESPLHF
TGTGCCAGCAGTGGGGACAGGGAATCACCCCTCCACTTT
>TRBV9|TRBJ2-7|NA|NA
CASSVQTGSYEQYF
TGTGCCAGCAGCGTACAAACAGGGTCCTACGAGCAGTACTTC
>TRBV19|TRBJ2-1|NA|NA
CASSTLASGNEQFF
TGTGCCAGTAGTACCCTAGCGTCGGGCAATGAGCAGTTCTTC